Described below is a single T cell receptor beta chain sequence and its context. Its target is unknown. The data are from a study of post-analysis software for immune sequencing data. Study-wide context: Some patients lacked subtype; others had relapsing-remitting, secondary progressive or progressive-relapsing disease.

Study-level points and caveats: Under F measure analysis, samples from one preparation batch co-clustered strongly. When patients were compared with controls, about five TRBV segments were more frequent, TRBV5-6, TRBV5-1 and TRBV20-1 among them. Among multiple sclerosis patients, normalized Chao1 diversity was significantly below that of controls.

Built from TCR beta cDNA, the libraries had unique molecular identifiers in them. Input amounts of roughly 0.85 to 11 million T cells were used. These gave about 500,000 cDNA molecules, so each molecule approximated one T cell. TCRdb re-called the PCR reads with MiXCR, one entry per CDR3 protein. The repertoire holds roughly 800,000 distinct CDR3 sequences, with approximately 44% as singletons. Germline CDR1 is LGHDT and CDR2 is YNNKEL (reference sequence). The length of the CDR3 is 15 residues. Germline trimming cut 5 bases from V and 5 bases from J; bases unmatched to any gene: 9. The source of this sequence is a girl between 5 and 17 years old with multiple sclerosis. The chain carries TRBV3-1 and TRBJ1-1; 9 bases fit TRBD1. Input material: blood. The CDR3 loop reads CASSGIRTGETEAFF. In nucleotides, the CDR3 is TGTGCCAGCAGCGGAATTCGGACAGGGGAAACTGAAGCTTTCTTT.